This TCR beta chain was observed in a study of blood T cell repertoires in COVID-19. Study overall: Donors in the United States, Italy and Spain gave samples during acute or convalescent COVID-19.

Germline V gives CDR1 SGHVT, CDR2 SQSDAQ. V was pared by 5 bases and J by 2 bases, with 6 bases of the junction left unmatched. CDR3 size: 14 residues. As handled by the study authors: Reference gene primer amplification gave nucleated cell count estimates. Libraries were prepared by immunoSEQ multiplex PCR; TCRdb keeps only in-frame clonotypes and omits some of them. D and trimming were read from the DNA, whereas the V and J calls and clone size are those reported in that table. The sample records some 230,000 clones, 84% being singletons. This clone was observed at least ten times. The source is a woman aged 55-69 years with acute or convalescent COVID-19. Specimen: peripheral blood. J is TRBJ2-7 and V is TRBV7-4; 7 bases are shared with TRBD1. The DNA for the CDR3 is TGTGCCAGCAGCCCGACAGGGCTGACCTACGAGCAGTACTTC. Its translation: CASSPTGLTYEQYF.